A selection of T cell receptor beta chains follows, all from one sample in a study of T cell responses to AZD1222 COVID-19 vaccine. Data came from immunoSEQ multiplex PCR; TCRdb stores just in-frame clones and leaves some out. The table lists around 110,000 clones, around 90% of them singletons. The sequencing here drew on peripheral blood, taken on day 0 of AZD1222 vaccination. Source of these receptors: an adult in good health. The CDR3 runs from the conserved cysteine through the conserved F or W.

V gene	CDR3 protein
TRBV5-1	CASTDRDSNEKLFF
TRBV5-5	CASSFLVGMDTEAFF
TRBV15	CATSRGPAGGGETQYF
TRBV9	CASSPSGGMNTEAFF
TRBV27	CASSTLAGGPYEQYF
TRBV7-2	CASSLVGRAASYGYTF
TRBV28	CASSITSGANYEQYF
TRBV19	CASSTSTVRTTDNEQFF
TRBV7-8	CASSPQPGQGRAEAFF
TRBV28	CASSLGGSNNEQFF
TRBV5-1	CASSLQAGENTGELFF
TRBV5-4	CASSAISTVNTEAFF
TRBV24-1	CATSDLGSSGKYEQYF
TRBV20-1	CSASGDEQYF
TRBV11-3	CASSGEGRSGTSYNEQFF
TRBV5-1	CASSSGQGNGYTF
TRBV28	CASSSATGSGSYEQYF
TRBV6-4	CASSDSAGGGGGYTF
TRBV7-2	CASSSRTSGITYEQYF
TRBV5-1	CASSYESIRNNEQFF
TRBV28	CASSPGRVNTEAFF
TRBV2	CASRGQRLNQPQHF
TRBV5-1	CASSSSGESTDTQYF
TRBV24-1	CATSDLRTGSPEQYF
TRBV7-3	CASSLALAGVNEQFF
TRBV19	CASSFWMGQPQHF
TRBV6-5	CASSGGGTNSPLHF
TRBV27	CASSLYPGQSYEQYF
TRBV11-2	CASSLAVGTSEEETQYF
TRBV2	CASSADSNQPQHF
TRBV11-3	CASSLGRGRKTGELFF
TRBV9	CASSVGTGPEQYF
TRBV7-9	CASTPPGVYSGNTIYF
TRBV5-1	CAGSLDASYEQYF
TRBV30	CAWRVRVYEQYF
TRBV11-3	CASSLSGASSADTQYF
TRBV27	CASSRQGQPQHF
TRBV7-9	CASTLYQTQNTEAFF
TRBV27	CASSLVDRSSYEQYF
TRBV29-1	CSGAGETQYF
TRBV19	CASGTGSTDTQYF